The present TCR beta chain was sequenced within a study of blood T cell repertoires in COVID-19. Study in general: Nucleic acid was either cDNA or gDNA, and it came from T cells, B-cell-depleted T cells, or PBMCs.

Followed longitudinally, the Seattle patients had been enrolled during active infection. Data came from immunoSEQ multiplex PCR; TCRdb stores just in-frame clones and leaves some out. The profile covers roughly 150,000 clones, with just under 85% appearing a single time and about 8.8% taken by the ten largest. CDR1 KGHSH and CDR2 LQKENI come from the germline V gene. The CDR3 consists of 17 residues. V gave up 1 base and J gave up 0 bases; unmatched junction bases: 4. The rearrangement uses TRBV18 and TRBJ1-3; 9 bases are a match to TRBD1. The origin of this receptor is a woman older than 75 with COVID-19, enrolled during active disease. Sequenced material: peripheral blood. The CDR3 region has the DNA TGTGCCAGCTCACCACTTCCGGGACAGGGCTCTGGAAACACCATATATTTT. Translation gives CASSPLPGQGSGNTIYF.